This T cell receptor beta chain appears in the sequencing data of a study of cytomegalovirus exposure and HLA in healthy donors. Study context: From around 180 million T cells, an earlier analysis saw 110 million or so unique TCR beta sequences. An early data release held around 80 million unique TCRs from HLA-typed donors.

This PCR relied on a set of 60 Vbeta primers and 13 Jbeta primers. Profiled with immunoSEQ multiplex PCR; TCRdb holds only in-frame clones, not every one. The table shows 100,000 to 150,000 clones, with 80% occurring only once. This CDR3 spans 13 amino acids. V dropped 2 bases and J dropped 4 bases, with 9 bases sitting between them. Germline V CDR1 and CDR2: SGHTS, YDEGEE. The chain couples TRBV5-8 to TRBJ2-5, with D perhaps matching TRBD1 (6 bases). Material for sequencing was PBMCs. The receptor comes from a man aged 40-55 years in good health and CMV-seronegative. The CDR3 bases are TGTGCCAGCAGCTTAGCAGGGGCAGAGACCCAGTACTTC. It translates to CASSLAGAETQYF.